This paragraph covers one T cell receptor (beta chain) sequence. This sample is drawn from a study of blood T cell repertoires in COVID-19. About the research overall: Samples representing acute and convalescent COVID-19 were sourced from the United States, Italy and Spain. PBMCs, B-cell-depleted T cells, or T cells were the source of the cDNA or gDNA that made up the material.

Study processing details: Cell counts per sample came from amplifying reference gene primers. Assay: immunoSEQ multiplex PCR; the TCRdb copy retains only in-frame clones and omits some. That table gives V, J and clone size, and the DNA gave D and trimming. The sample lists 150,000 to 200,000 clones; 80% to 85% were seen once. The CDR3 runs to 15 residues. Germline V lookup: CDR1 ENHRY, CDR2 SYGVKD. V lost 4 bases, J lost 1 base, and 13 bases lay in between. The rearrangement uses TRBV10-3 and TRBJ1-1; tentatively, D is TRBD1 (5 bases). The sequence derives from a woman aged 30 to 39 with acute or convalescent COVID-19. Sequences were obtained from peripheral blood. CDR3 loop: CAISVGGVENTEAFF. For the CDR3, the DNA is TGTGCCATCAGTGTGGGAGGGGTTGAGAACACTGAAGCTTTCTTT.